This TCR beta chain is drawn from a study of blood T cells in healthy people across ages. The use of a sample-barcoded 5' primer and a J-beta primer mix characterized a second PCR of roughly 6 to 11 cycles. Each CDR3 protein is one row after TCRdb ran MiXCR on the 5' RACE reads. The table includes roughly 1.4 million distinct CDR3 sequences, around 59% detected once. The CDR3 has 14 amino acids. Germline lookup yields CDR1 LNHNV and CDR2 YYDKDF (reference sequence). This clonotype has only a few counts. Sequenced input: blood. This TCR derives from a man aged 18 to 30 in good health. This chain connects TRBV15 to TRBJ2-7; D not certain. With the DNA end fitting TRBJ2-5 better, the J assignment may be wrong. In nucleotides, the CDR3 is TGTGCCACCAGCAGAGCTAAGAGGACAGAGACCCAGTACTTC. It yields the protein CATSRAKRTETQYF.